These 2 T cell receptor beta chains came from one sample sequenced in a study of read filtering for tumor transcriptome and immune sequencing. This library used roughly 400 ng RNA and molecular barcoded adaptors spanning alpha/delta and beta/gamma chains. TCRdb passed the reads through MiXCR, listing each CDR3 protein once. Among over 40,000 distinct CDR3 sequences, around 12% were seen once, and the ten largest hold about 14%. The specimen sequenced was a population of CD138-negative cells sorted from bone marrow. The origin of the receptors is a donor over 35 with multiple myeloma.

This clonotype was observed at least ten times. The chain combines TRBV3-1 with TRBJ1-5; unclear D gene. The CDR3 is 14 amino acids. V was clipped by 1 base and J by 3 bases, with 7 bases between them. The germline V gene has CDR1 LGHDT and CDR2 YNNKEL (reference sequence). The CDR3 region has the DNA TGTGCCAGCAGCCAAGTCAGTCACAATCAGCCCCAGCATTTT. Its protein product is CASSQVSHNQPQHF.

This clonotype was found many times. J is TRBJ2-1 and V is TRBV3-1; D unclear. Germline CDR1 reads LGHDT; CDR2 reads YNNKEL (reference sequence). Trimming took off 1 base at V and 6 bases at J, with 19 bases between the two ends. This CDR3 contains 17 residues. CDR3 in amino acids: CASSQGFRAAPRNEQFF. CDR3 DNA: TGTGCCAGCAGCCAAGGGTTTCGGGCAGCCCCCCGCAATGAGCAGTTCTTC.